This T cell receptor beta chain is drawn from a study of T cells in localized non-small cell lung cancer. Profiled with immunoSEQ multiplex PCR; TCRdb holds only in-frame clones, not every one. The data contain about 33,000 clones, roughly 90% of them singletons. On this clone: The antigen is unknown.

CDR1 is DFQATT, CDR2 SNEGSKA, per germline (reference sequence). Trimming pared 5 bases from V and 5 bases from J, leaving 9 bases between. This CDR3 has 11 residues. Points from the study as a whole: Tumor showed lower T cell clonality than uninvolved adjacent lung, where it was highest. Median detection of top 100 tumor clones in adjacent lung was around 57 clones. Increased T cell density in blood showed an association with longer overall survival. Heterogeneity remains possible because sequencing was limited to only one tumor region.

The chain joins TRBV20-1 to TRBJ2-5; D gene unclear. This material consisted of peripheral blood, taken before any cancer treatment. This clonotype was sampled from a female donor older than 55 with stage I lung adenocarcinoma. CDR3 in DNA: TGCAGTGCTCGTCTGGGGGAGACCCAGTACTTC. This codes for CSARLGETQYF.